These 9 T cell receptor beta chains originate from one sample sequenced in a study of CD8 T cells in ankylosing spondylitis. TCRdb redid the calling of the 5' RACE reads with MiXCR, one entry per CDR3 protein. The top ten clones hold less than 15% of a sample with roughly 130,000 distinct CDR3 sequences, approximately 6.8% of them seen once. The sequencing input was blood, either unsorted or a sorted T cell fraction (not recorded which). The receptors here all came from a male donor with ankylosing spondylitis or in good health (not recorded which).

The V call is TRBV5-1, the J call TRBJ2-1; the D is unclear. The germline V and J ends were trimmed by 4 bases and 0 bases, with 11 bases remaining between them. The V gene's germline CDR1 is SGHRS and CDR2 YFSETQ. This CDR3 spans 15 amino acids. The CDR3 bases are TGCGCCAGCAGCCCTATGGTGAGCTCCTACAATGAGCAGTTCTTC. Translated, it gives CASSPMVSSYNEQFF.

In its sample, this clonotype was seen many times. V is TRBV7-3 and J is TRBJ2-3; TRBD2 might be the D (5 bases). Germline assignment: CDR1 SGHTA and CDR2 FQGTGA. This CDR3 comprises 15 residues. V shed 5 bases and J shed 1 base, with 13 bases lying between them. CDR3 protein: CASSANEGGTDTQYF. CDR3 nucleotides: TGTGCCAGCAGCGCGAATGAGGGTGGCACAGATACGCAGTATTTT.

This clonotype was recorded at least ten times. This sequence joins TRBV7-3 and TRBJ2-1; 9 nucleotides line up with TRBD1. Germline lookup yields CDR1 SGHTA and CDR2 FQGTGA. Losses at the gene ends were 5 bases for V and 1 base for J; bases not matched to a gene: 6. The CDR3 totals 16 residues. CDR3 amino acids: CASSPLDRGSYNEQFF. The CDR3 coding sequence is TGTGCCAGCAGCCCCCTGGACAGGGGATCCTACAATGAGCAGTTCTTC.

This clonotype showed up many times. The chain joins TRBV14 to TRBJ2-1; 7 positions match TRBD1. Germline trimming cut 4 bases from V and 7 bases from J; bases unmatched to any gene: 7. Germline values: CDR1 SGHDN, CDR2 FVKESK. This CDR3 region has 14 residues. DNA for the CDR3: TGTGCCAGCAGCCGATGGGACAGTGGTAATGAGCAGTTCTTC. Protein product: CASSRWDSGNEQFF.

In its sample, this clonotype was seen a few times. The V call is TRBV5-1, the J call TRBJ2-5; 10 nucleotides match TRBD2. From germline, CDR1 is SGHRS and CDR2 YFSETQ. Trimming cost V 4 bases and J 5 bases; bases outside gene matches: 11. This CDR3 is built from 16 residues. The CDR3 spells CASSPSSGGVEETQYF. In DNA form, the CDR3 reads TGCGCCAGCAGCCCATCTAGCGGGGGCGTTGAGGAGACCCAGTACTTC. Drawing the rest from reference TRBV5-1 and TRBJ2-5, the complete variable domain is KAGVTQTPRYLIKTRGQQVTLSCSPISGHRSVSWYQQTPGQGLQFLFEYFSETQRNKGNFPGRFSGRQFSNSRSEMNVSTLELGDSALYLCASSPSSGGVEETQYFGPGTRLLVL.

This clonotype was seen at least ten times. The gene calls are TRBV5-1 and TRBJ2-7; 13 bases are a match to TRBD2. Germline values: CDR1 SGHRS, CDR2 YFSETQ. This CDR3 spans 16 amino acids. V lost 5 bases to trimming and J lost 4 bases; unmatched junction nucleotides: 9. The CDR3 sequence is CASRRGTSGTLYEQYF. CDR3 nucleotide sequence: TGCGCCAGCAGACGGGGGACTAGCGGGACCTTATACGAGCAGTACTTC.

In its sample, this clonotype was seen many times. V usage is TRBV20-1 and J usage is TRBJ2-2; the D gene is possibly TRBD2 (5 bases). Germline V gene lookup returns CDR1 DFQATT and CDR2 SNEGSKA (reference sequence). This CDR3 is built from 13 residues. V was clipped by 6 bases and J by 1 base, with 9 bases between them. The CDR3 DNA follows: TGCAGTGCCGGGCGGGTGAACACCGGGGAGCTGTTTTTT. This codes for CSAGRVNTGELFF.

This clonotype was picked up many times. The rearrangement uses TRBV7-6 and TRBJ1-4, with D unclear. Germline V CDR1 and CDR2: SGHVS, FNYEAQ. V was clipped by 5 bases and J by 7 bases, with 14 bases between them. The CDR3 sequence is 14 residues long. CDR3 bases: TGTGCCAGCAGCGCCGTCGGCACCCGTGAAAAACTGTTTTTT. It is translated as CASSAVGTREKLFF.

In this sample, this clonotype turned up many times. The chain employs TRBV7-9 and TRBJ2-7; 7 nucleotides agree with TRBD2. Germline lookup yields CDR1 SEHNR and CDR2 FQNEAQ (reference sequence). V shed 4 bases, J shed 5 bases, and the junction held 8 bases outside the gene matches. The CDR3 contains 14 residues. The CDR3 is CASSSRTSSDEQYF. In DNA, the CDR3 is TGTGCCAGCAGCTCCCGGACTAGTTCCGACGAGCAGTACTTC. Complete variable domain (other parts from reference TRBV7-9 and TRBJ2-7): DTGVSQNPRHKITKRGQNVTFRCDPISEHNRLYWYRQTLGQGPEFLTYFQNEAQLEKSRLLSDRFSAERPKGSFSTLEIQRTEQGDSAMYLCASSSRTSSDEQYFGPGTRLTVT.